This TCR beta chain was documented in a study of T cell responses to AZD1222 COVID-19 vaccine. The ends were cut back, 0 bases at V and 7 bases at J, with 13 bases in the middle. The CDR3 contains 16 residues. CDR1 MNHNS and CDR2 SASEGT come from the germline V gene. Only in-frame clones appear in the TCRdb table, and some are missing; sequencing was by immunoSEQ multiplex PCR. The sample lists around 99,000 clones; 92% were seen once. Second-dose groups at about 4 or about 12 weeks were pooled. The sequence was collected from an adult who received the AZD1222 COVID-19 vaccine. The chain carries TRBV6-1 and TRBJ1-6; no clear D gene. The source was peripheral blood, collected 28 days after the second AZD1222 dose. The CDR3 DNA reads TGTGCCAGCAGTGAAGCTACGGGAGTCGACAATTCACCCCTCCACTTT. This gives the protein CASSEATGVDNSPLHF.